These T cell receptor beta chains were read from a single sample in a study of PD-1 blockade in mismatch repair-deficient tumors. TCRdb's copy holds only in-frame clones and misses some; the assay was immunoSEQ multiplex PCR. The data show 15,000 to 25,000 clones, roughly 87% seen once. The specimen was PBMCs, collected 52 weeks after starting pembrolizumab. Source of these receptors: an adult with mismatch repair-deficient cancer. Each CDR3 is given without its conserved first and last residue. Fields, in order: clone size, V gene, J gene, CDR3 protein. Not all rows give a size; the values are once, few, many and, for expanded clones, a class.

.	TRBV7-6	TRBJ2-2	ASSPVGGGRTTGELF
.	TRBV21-1	TRBJ1-5	ASSKFGLGRQPQH
.	TRBV19	TRBJ1-6	ASSTGRGQGYSPLH
.	TRBV5-1	TRBJ2-3	ASRAGAPDTQY
.	TRBV18	TRBJ2-7	ASSPGGGQGAEQY
.	TRBV6-6	TRBJ2-1	ASLQEYNEQF
.	TRBV7-6	TRBJ2-7	ASSLTWGEGSYEQY
.	TRBV19	TRBJ2-3	ASKGGSTDTQY
.	TRBV11-3	TRBJ2-1	ASSNAGTGGGNEQF
.	TRBV30	TRBJ1-1	AWAPGGWTEAF
.	TRBV14	TRBJ1-4	ASSQVGQGIKKLF
.	TRBV5-1	TRBJ1-4	ASSLGGPNEKLF
.	TRBV5-4	TRBJ1-2	ASTFGGADYGYT
.	TRBV5-1	TRBJ2-5	ASSLGQGIETQY
few	TRBV5-1	TRBJ2-7	ASSLASGPTFGQY
once	TRBV28	TRBJ1-2	ASSYWVGANYGYT